The rows below give T cell receptor beta chains drawn from one sample of a study of shared clonotypes between healthy human individuals. Assay used: immunoSEQ multiplex PCR; TCRdb lists only in-frame clones, some missing. The profile shows roughly 2.5 million clones, more than 90% of them singletons. Sequenced input: naive CD4+ T cells sorted from blood. The origin of the receptors is a young man in good health. Both conserved end residues are part of each CDR3. The order of the fields is J gene, clone size, V gene, CDR3 length, D gene, CDR3 protein, CDR3 DNA. A D gene is named only where the DNA matches it firmly. Size tells how often a clone was seen (once, few, many) or the class of an expanded clone, and some rows leave it out.

J: TRBJ2-1; size: NA; V: TRBV18; length: 14; D: NA; CDR3: CASSPRRNYNEQFF; DNA: TGTGCCAGCTCACCGAGGCGTAACTACAATGAGCAGTTCTTC
J: TRBJ2-5; size: NA; V: TRBV15; length: 15; D: NA; CDR3: CATSGELIGGETQYF; DNA: TGTGCCACCAGCGGGGAGTTGATCGGGGGAGAGACCCAGTACTTC
J: TRBJ2-7; size: NA; V: TRBV6-1; length: 14; D: TRBD2; CDR3: CASTPGLAGNEQYF; DNA: TGTGCCAGCACCCCGGGACTAGCGGGTAACGAGCAGTACTTC
J: TRBJ2-3; size: NA; V: TRBV5-1; length: 17; D: NA; CDR3: CASSLGIQGGGVDTQYF; DNA: TGCGCCAGCAGCTTGGGGATACAGGGAGGCGGAGTAGATACGCAGTATTTT
J: TRBJ2-3; size: NA; V: TRBV14; length: 15; D: NA; CDR3: CASSQSSPSTDTQYF; DNA: TGTGCCAGCAGCCAATCTAGCCCTAGCACAGATACGCAGTATTTT
J: TRBJ2-2; size: NA; V: TRBV7-2; length: 17; D: TRBD2; CDR3: CASSSTSGSFVYGELFF; DNA: TGTGCCAGCAGCAGTACTAGCGGGAGTTTCGTATACGGGGAGCTGTTTTTT
J: TRBJ2-7; size: NA; V: TRBV5-6; length: 14; D: TRBD2; CDR3: CASSLTSGGVEQYF; DNA: TGTGCCAGCAGTTTAACTAGCGGAGGGGTCGAGCAGTACTTC
J: TRBJ2-1; size: NA; V: TRBV7-2; length: 17; D: TRBD2; CDR3: CASSTTRTSGRSGEQFF; DNA: TGTGCCAGCAGCACTACCCGGACTAGCGGGAGGAGTGGTGAGCAGTTCTTC
J: TRBJ1-6; size: NA; V: TRBV30; length: 13; D: NA; CDR3: CAWSIGGGSPLHF; DNA: TGTGCCTGGAGTATAGGTGGAGGTTCACCCCTCCACTTT
J: TRBJ1-5; size: NA; V: TRBV10-3; length: 15; D: NA; CDR3: CAISAGGNSNQPQHF; DNA: TGTGCCATCAGTGCCGGGGGAAATAGCAATCAGCCCCAGCATTTT
J: TRBJ2-7; size: NA; V: TRBV4-1; length: 18; D: TRBD1; CDR3: CASSQKTDRARSSYEQYF; DNA: TGCGCCAGCAGCCAAAAAACCGACAGGGCCCGAAGCTCCTACGAGCAGTACTTC
J: TRBJ1-2; size: NA; V: TRBV30; length: 14; D: NA; CDR3: CAWSSGGGNYGYTF; DNA: TGTGCCTGGAGTTCCGGGGGCGGCAACTATGGCTACACCTTC
J: TRBJ1-2; size: NA; V: TRBV11-2; length: 14; D: TRBD1; CDR3: CASSPAGTAYGYTF; DNA: TGTGCCAGCAGCCCGGCCGGGACAGCCTATGGCTACACCTTC
J: TRBJ2-3; size: NA; V: TRBV28; length: 16; D: NA; CDR3: CASSPPDSSSTDTQYF; DNA: TGTGCCAGCAGTCCCCCGGACAGCTCTAGCACAGATACGCAGTATTTT
J: TRBJ2-3; size: NA; V: TRBV18; length: 13; D: NA; CDR3: CASSPKPHDTQYF; DNA: TGTGCCAGCTCACCAAAACCACATGATACGCAGTATTTT
J: TRBJ2-5; size: NA; V: TRBV5-4; length: 15; D: TRBD2; CDR3: CASSLGGRAGETQYF; DNA: TGTGCCAGCAGCTTGGGGGGGAGGGCTGGTGAGACCCAGTACTTC
J: TRBJ1-2; size: NA; V: TRBV19; length: 13; D: NA; CDR3: CASSGSENYGYTF; DNA: TGTGCCAGTAGTGGATCCGAAAACTATGGCTACACCTTC
J: TRBJ2-7; size: NA; V: TRBV7-2; length: 12; D: TRBD2; CDR3: CASSDGGDQQYF; DNA: TGTGCCAGCAGTGATGGGGGGGACCAGCAGTACTTC
J: TRBJ1-6; size: few; V: TRBV18; length: 17; D: NA; CDR3: CASSPNSIVAGNSPLHF; DNA: TGTGCCAGCTCACCAAACTCTATAGTTGCGGGGAATTCACCCCTCCACTTT
J: TRBJ2-3; size: NA; V: TRBV2; length: 13; D: NA; CDR3: CASRAGTADTQYF; DNA: TGTGCCAGCAGGGCCGGGACTGCAGATACGCAGTATTTT
J: TRBJ1-3; size: NA; V: TRBV19; length: 15; D: NA; CDR3: CATGTQGIPGNTIYF; DNA: TGTGCCACAGGAACGCAGGGAATACCTGGAAACACCATATATTTT
J: TRBJ2-2; size: once; V: TRBV9; length: 19; D: TRBD2; CDR3: CASSVAGTSGKIVTGELFF; DNA: TGTGCCAGCAGCGTAGCAGGGACTAGCGGGAAGATCGTCACCGGGGAGCTGTTTTTT
J: TRBJ2-7; size: NA; V: TRBV27; length: 16; D: TRBD1; CDR3: CASMGPLGDRGLEQYF; DNA: TGTGCCAGCATGGGTCCTTTGGGGGACAGGGGGCTAGAGCAGTACTTC
J: TRBJ2-7; size: NA; V: TRBV19; length: 13; D: NA; CDR3: CASRSGGTYEQYF; DNA: TGTGCCAGTAGGTCGGGGGGCACCTACGAGCAGTACTTC